This T cell receptor (beta chain) was recorded in a study of cytomegalovirus exposure and HLA in healthy donors. Study-wide background: About 80 million unique TCRs from HLA-typed donors were held in an early data release. Among the approximately 400 donors who were genotyped, roughly 86% fell in the genetic ancestry cluster that is associated with self-reported Caucasian donors. Study observations and caveats: The Asian-associated ancestry cluster reportedly had fewer N-insertions than the approximately 630-donor mean in a later analysis. Presence/absence results assume similar sequencing depth per donor, which may not hold.

Primers: 60 Vbeta forward and 13 Jbeta reverse. TCRdb keeps only in-frame clones here, not all; method: immunoSEQ multiplex PCR. This table holds some 110,000 clones, roughly 13% found once. On this clone itself: Antigen unknown. Mismatch with germline at one junction end may stem from a read error.

This clonotype was sampled from a man aged 40-49 years in good health and CMV-seropositive. Sequencing was performed on PBMCs.

The CDR3 DNA reads as TGTGCCAGCAGCTTCGGACTAGCGGGACAAGGGACCCAGTACTTC. Protein: CASSFGLAGQGTQYF. This chain uses TRBV7-8 with TRBJ2-5, with 12 bases that match TRBD2. This CDR3 region has 15 residues. Germline values: CDR1 SGHVS, CDR2 FQNEAQ.